These 15 T cell receptor beta chains share one sample of origin, sequenced in a study of blood T cell repertoires in COVID-19. TCRdb keeps only in-frame clones here, not all; method: immunoSEQ multiplex PCR. The sample has some 83,000 clones; around nine tenths are singletons. Sequenced input: peripheral blood. The receptors stem from a man older than 75 with active or convalescent COVID-19.

This chain connects TRBV5-5 to TRBJ1-1; D is perhaps TRBD1 (5 bases). CDR1 SGHKS and CDR2 YYEKEE come from the germline V gene (reference sequence). The CDR3 runs 15 residues. The V end was cut by 5 bases, the J end by 0 bases, with 14 bases between. The CDR3 sequence is CASRSKQVVNTEAFF. In DNA form, the CDR3 reads TGTGCCAGCAGAAGTAAACAGGTAGTGAACACTGAAGCTTTCTTT.

This chain uses TRBV30 with TRBJ1-1; D call uncertain. Trimming cost V 4 bases and J 1 base, with 10 bases left between them. This CDR3 contains 13 residues. Germline-derived CDR1 and CDR2 are GTSNPN and SVGIG (reference sequence). CDR3 sequence (DNA): TGTGCCTGGACCACCACAGAGAACACTGAAGCTTTCTTT. Its translation is CAWTTTENTEAFF.

The chain couples TRBV19 to TRBJ1-5; TRBD1 might be the D (6 bases). CDR3 size: 16 residues. V was shortened by 7 bases and J by 6 bases, with 22 bases between the two germline ends. The germline V gene encodes CDR1 LNHDA and CDR2 SQIVND (reference sequence). The CDR3 region has the DNA TGTGCCAGTACCGCTGGCGAGCGGGGGCGGGGTCAGCCCCAGCATTTT. It is translated as CASTAGERGRGQPQHF.

This chain uses TRBV27 with TRBJ2-5; 9 nucleotides line up with TRBD2. Germline V gene data show CDR1 as MNHEY and CDR2 as SMNVEV (reference sequence). The CDR3 consists of 14 residues. Trimming removed 8 bases from V and 4 bases from J; junction bases left unmatched: 8. The CDR3 DNA follows: TGTGCCAGCTCTTTGCGGGGGGGCCCAGAGACCCAGTACTTC. It is translated as CASSLRGGPETQYF.

CDR3 sequence reads: CASSPEGLGDGYTF. Here the CDR3 DNA reads TGCGCCAGCAGCCCCGAGGGCCTCGGGGATGGCTACACCTTC. The chain uses TRBV5-1 and TRBJ1-2; D gene uncertain. The V end was cut by 4 bases, the J end by 6 bases, with 16 bases between. CDR1 is SGHRS, CDR2 YFSETQ, per germline. The CDR3 sequence is 14 residues long.

J is TRBJ2-1 and V is TRBV5-1; 10 bases align to TRBD2. Germline V lookup: CDR1 SGHRS, CDR2 YFSETQ. V lost 4 bases to trimming and J lost 0 bases; unmatched junction nucleotides: 16. The CDR3 contains 20 residues. This CDR3 is CASSKRGLGLADTSYNEQFF. The CDR3 DNA reads as TGCGCCAGCAGCAAGAGGGGTCTAGGACTAGCGGATACCTCCTACAATGAGCAGTTCTTC.

The chain carries TRBV5-1 and TRBJ1-2; 10 positions agree with TRBD1. The CDR3 spans 13 residues. Trimming took 6 bases from V and 3 from J; bases not matched to a gene: 2. Germline lookup yields CDR1 SGHRS and CDR2 YFSETQ. The CDR3 coding sequence is TGCGCCAGCACGGGGACAGGGGACTATGGCTACACCTTC. Its protein product is CASTGTGDYGYTF.

The chain employs TRBV24-1 and TRBJ1-5; 9 nucleotides agree with TRBD1. J was trimmed by 2 bases and V by 5 bases; bases with no gene match: 12. The CDR3 is 18 residues long. Germline CDR1 reads KGHDR; CDR2 reads SFDVKD. The CDR3 protein is CATSAITWDRVGNQPQHF. For the CDR3, the DNA is TGTGCCACCAGTGCTATAACCTGGGACAGGGTTGGCAATCAGCCCCAGCATTTT.

J is TRBJ1-2 and V is TRBV5-1; 7 positions agree with TRBD1. V was clipped by 4 bases and J by 8 bases; unmatched bases: 11. The CDR3 runs to 14 residues. The germline V gene has CDR1 SGHRS and CDR2 YFSETQ. CDR3 in amino acids: CASSTTGDSGGYTF. The CDR3 nucleotides are TGCGCCAGCAGCACCACAGGGGATTCGGGGGGCTACACCTTC.

The CDR3 DNA sequence: TGTGCCAGCAGCCAATGGGACAGGGCGGAAGCTTTCTTT. Translated: CASSQWDRAEAFF. V gene TRBV7-3 combines with J gene TRBJ1-1, with 9 bases fitting TRBD1. Germline loops: CDR1 SGHTA, CDR2 FQGTGA. The CDR3 sequence is 13 residues long. With 5 bases clipped from V and 8 bases from J, the junction kept 6 bases outside the gene matches.

V gene TRBV7-8 combines with J gene TRBJ2-4, with D hard to call. V dropped 3 bases and J dropped 8 bases, with 14 bases sitting between them. Per germline, CDR1 SGHVS and CDR2 FQNEAQ. The CDR3 contains 14 residues. CDR3 nucleotide sequence: TGTGCCAGCAGCTTCGAGGCGATTATAGACATTCAGTACTTC. It yields the protein CASSFEAIIDIQYF.

This sequence joins TRBV5-1 and TRBJ1-1, with D possibly being TRBD1 (6 bases). CDR3 length equals 15 residues. Trimming removed 0 bases from V and 1 base from J, with 10 bases in between. Germline CDR1 and CDR2: SGHRS and YFSETQ. CDR3 loop: CASSLGGHRNTEAFF. The CDR3 DNA reads as TGCGCCAGCAGCTTGGGGGGACATCGGAACACTGAAGCTTTCTTT.

This chain uses TRBV25-1 with TRBJ1-4; 9 bases are a match to TRBD1. This CDR3 is built from 14 residues. The germline V gene has CDR1 MGHDK and CDR2 SYGVNS. V lost 4 bases to trimming and J lost 8 bases; unmatched junction nucleotides: 5. In nucleotides, the CDR3 is TGTGCCAGCAGTGGACAGGGGGTAAGAGAAAAACTGTTTTTT. Translated, it gives CASSGQGVREKLFF.

This chain uses TRBV18 with TRBJ2-1; 12 nucleotides line up with TRBD1. From germline, CDR1 is KGHSH and CDR2 LQKENI. The CDR3 has 18 amino acids. V dropped 1 base and J dropped 5; count of bases not matched to a gene: 9. In DNA form, the CDR3 reads TGTGCCAGCTCACCACTTAGGGCCGGGACAGGGGGCAACAATGAGCAGTTCTTC. This translates into CASSPLRAGTGGNNEQFF.

This clone has just a few counts. V and J are TRBV5-1 and TRBJ2-3, with 7 bases lining up with TRBD2. The CDR3 loop spans 15 amino acids. V shed 4 bases, J shed 5 bases, and the junction held 10 bases outside the gene matches. Per germline, CDR1 SGHRS and CDR2 YFSETQ. The CDR3 DNA follows: TGCGCCAGCAGCCCGGGTCGGGGGGTAATAGATACGCAGTATTTT. Its protein product is CASSPGRGVIDTQYF.